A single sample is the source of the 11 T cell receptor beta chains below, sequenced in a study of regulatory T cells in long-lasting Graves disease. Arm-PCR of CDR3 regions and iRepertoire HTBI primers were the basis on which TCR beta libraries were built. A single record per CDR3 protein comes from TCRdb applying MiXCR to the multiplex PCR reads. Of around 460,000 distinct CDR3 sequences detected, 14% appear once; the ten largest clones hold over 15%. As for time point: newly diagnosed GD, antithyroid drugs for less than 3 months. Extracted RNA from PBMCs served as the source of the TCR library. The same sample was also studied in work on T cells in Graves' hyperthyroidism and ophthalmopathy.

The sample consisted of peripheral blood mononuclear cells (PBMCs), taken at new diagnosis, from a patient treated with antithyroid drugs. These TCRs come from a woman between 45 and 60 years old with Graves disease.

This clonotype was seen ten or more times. In DNA, the CDR3 is TGTGCCAGCACCAGGACAGGGCACGTCGGCTACACCTTC. This codes for CASTRTGHVGYTF. V and J are TRBV27 and TRBJ1-2; 8 bases map to TRBD1. CDR3 length: 13 residues. V was pared by 7 bases and J by 8 bases, with 9 bases of the junction left unmatched. Germline CDR1 reads MNHEY; CDR2 reads SMNVEV (reference sequence).

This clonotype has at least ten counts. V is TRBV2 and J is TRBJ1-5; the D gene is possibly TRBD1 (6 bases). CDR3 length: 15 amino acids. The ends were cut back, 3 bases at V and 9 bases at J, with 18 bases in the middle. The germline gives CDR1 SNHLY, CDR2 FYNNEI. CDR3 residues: CASSDLDSRLRPQHF. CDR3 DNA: TGTGCCAGCAGTGATCTGGACAGTCGCCTGCGGCCCCAGCATTTT.

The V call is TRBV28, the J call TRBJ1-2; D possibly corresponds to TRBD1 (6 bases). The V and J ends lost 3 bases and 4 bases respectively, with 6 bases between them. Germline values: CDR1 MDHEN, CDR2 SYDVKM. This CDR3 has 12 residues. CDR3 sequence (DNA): TGTGCCAGCAGTTTCAGGGGCTATGGCTACACCTTC. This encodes CASSFRGYGYTF.

The CDR3 DNA is TGTGCCAGCAGCCCGCAGAGTGCCCCGTATGGCTACACCTTC. Its protein is CASSPQSAPYGYTF. The chain employs TRBV14 and TRBJ1-2; D not certain. Germline CDR1 is SGHDN and CDR2 is FVKESK. Trimming cost V 4 bases and J 5 bases, with 14 bases left between them. This CDR3 has 14 residues.

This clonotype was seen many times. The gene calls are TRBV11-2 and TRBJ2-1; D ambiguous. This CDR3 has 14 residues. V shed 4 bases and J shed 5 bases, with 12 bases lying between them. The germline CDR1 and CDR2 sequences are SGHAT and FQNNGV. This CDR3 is CASSSLKEHNEQFF. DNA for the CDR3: TGTGCCAGCAGCTCGCTTAAGGAACACAATGAGCAGTTCTTC. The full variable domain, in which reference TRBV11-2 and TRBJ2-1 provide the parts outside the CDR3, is EAGVAQSPRYKIIEKRQSVAFWCNPISGHATLYWYQQILGQGPKLLIQFQNNGVVDDSQLPKDRFSAERLKGVDSTLKIQPAKLEDSAVYLCASSSLKEHNEQFFGPGTRLTVL.

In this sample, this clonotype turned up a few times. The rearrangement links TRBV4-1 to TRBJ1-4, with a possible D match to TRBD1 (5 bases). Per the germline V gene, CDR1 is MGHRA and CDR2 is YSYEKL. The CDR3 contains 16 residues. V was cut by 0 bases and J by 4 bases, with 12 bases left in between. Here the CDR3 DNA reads TGCGCCAGCAGCCAAGAACAGGCAGGCGATAATGAAAAACTGTTTTTT. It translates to CASSQEQAGDNEKLFF.

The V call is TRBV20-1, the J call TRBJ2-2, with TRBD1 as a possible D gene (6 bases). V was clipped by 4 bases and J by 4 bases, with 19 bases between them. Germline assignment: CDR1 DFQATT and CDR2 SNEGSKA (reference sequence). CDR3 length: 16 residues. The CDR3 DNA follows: TGCAGTGCTAAAACCCCCGGGACAAGAGGCACCGGGGAGCTGTTTTTT. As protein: CSAKTPGTRGTGELFF.

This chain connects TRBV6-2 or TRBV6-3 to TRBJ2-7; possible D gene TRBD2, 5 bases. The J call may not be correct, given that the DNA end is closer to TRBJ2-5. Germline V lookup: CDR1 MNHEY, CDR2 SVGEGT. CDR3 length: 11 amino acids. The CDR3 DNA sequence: TGTGCCAGCAGTGACTACAAGACCCAGTACTTC. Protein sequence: CASSDYKTQYF.

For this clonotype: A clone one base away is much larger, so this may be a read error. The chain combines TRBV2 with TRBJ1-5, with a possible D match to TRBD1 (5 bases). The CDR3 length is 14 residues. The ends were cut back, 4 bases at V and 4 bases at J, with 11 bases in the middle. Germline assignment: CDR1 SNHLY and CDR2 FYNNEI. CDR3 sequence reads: CASSGDWGNQPQHF. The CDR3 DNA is TGTGCCAGCAGTGGGGACTGGGGTAATCAGCCCCAGCATTTT.

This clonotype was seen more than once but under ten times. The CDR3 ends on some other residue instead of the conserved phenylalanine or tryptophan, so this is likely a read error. The CDR3 reads CASGKGGGGADTQYL. The CDR3, as DNA: TGTGCCAGCGGCAAAGGTGGGGGAGGGGCAGATACGCAGTATCTT. The chain combines TRBV7-6 with TRBJ2-3; 7 bases are shared with TRBD2. The CDR3 spans 15 residues. The V segment lost 8 bases and the J segment 4 bases; nucleotides outside the gene matches: 12. The germline CDR1 and CDR2 sequences are SGHVS and FNYEAQ.

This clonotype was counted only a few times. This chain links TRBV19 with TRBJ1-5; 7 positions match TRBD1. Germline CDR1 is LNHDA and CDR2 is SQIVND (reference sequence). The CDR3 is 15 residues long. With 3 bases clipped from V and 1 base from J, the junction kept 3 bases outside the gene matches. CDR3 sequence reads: CASSMSGGSNQPQHF. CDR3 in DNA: TGTGCCAGTAGTATGTCAGGGGGAAGCAATCAGCCCCAGCATTTT.